The clone carrying this TCR beta chain was detected ten times or more. Its specificity is not known. This entry is derived from a study of read filtering for tumor transcriptome and immune sequencing. General study results and limits: This fraction held mixed bone marrow immune cells after CD138-negative sorting.

This library used approximately 0.4 ug RNA and molecular barcoded adaptors spanning alpha/delta and beta/gamma chains. MiXCR was run by TCRdb on the reads, yielding one entry per CDR3 protein. The sample lists about 46,000 distinct CDR3 sequences, about 12% seen once, with roughly 15% in the top ten. Germline V gene lookup returns CDR1 SGHTS and CDR2 YDEGEE. The ends lost 1 base at V and 3 bases at J; junction bases unmatched: 1. This CDR3 is built from 13 residues. Every patient had bone marrow sampled while the disease was active. The sample comprised a population of CD138-negative cells sorted from bone marrow. J is TRBJ2-7 and V is TRBV5-8; 7 nucleotides align to TRBD2. This receptor was obtained from a donor over 35 with multiple myeloma. The CDR3: CASSLREDYEQYF. DNA for the CDR3: TGTGCCAGCAGCTTGCGGGAGGACTACGAGCAGTACTTC.